This T cell receptor (beta chain) emerged from a study of CD8 T cell repertoires and HIV-1 epitope variants. Overall study: Epitopes were three Gag families plus Nef HW9 and YT9. Cultures ran roughly ten days, with IL-2, IL-7 and IL-15 added on days 3 and 7. An uncultured baseline aliquot held 1M T cells. Whole-study results and caveats: About 10 antigen-specific TCR beta clonotypes were found; more than five seemed cross-reactive to variants.

Note on this clone: Antigen: not known.

Profiled with immunoSEQ multiplex PCR; TCRdb holds only in-frame clones, not every one. Counted here are some 5,600 clones, around three fifths occurring once; the ten biggest clones make up less than 45%. The CDR3 extends over 15 amino acids. V shed 4 bases, J shed 2 bases, and the junction held 3 bases outside the gene matches. The V gene's germline CDR1 is PRHDT and CDR2 FYEKMQ (reference sequence). The clonotype originates from a male donor with HIV. The V and J genes are TRBV13 and TRBJ2-3; TRBD2 aligns across 10 bases. The sample was cultured CD8+ T cells derived from PBMCs. The CDR3 nucleotides read TGTGCCAGCAGCTCTAGCGGGAGTCCCACAGATACGCAGTATTTT. Translating it yields CASSSSGSPTDTQYF. The full variable domain, completed using reference TRBV13 and TRBJ2-3, is AAGVIQSPRHLIKEKRETATLKCYPIPRHDTVYWYQQGPGQDPQFLISFYEKMQSDKGSIPDRFSAQQFSDYHSELNMSSLELGDSALYFCASSSSGSPTDTQYFGPGTRLTVL.